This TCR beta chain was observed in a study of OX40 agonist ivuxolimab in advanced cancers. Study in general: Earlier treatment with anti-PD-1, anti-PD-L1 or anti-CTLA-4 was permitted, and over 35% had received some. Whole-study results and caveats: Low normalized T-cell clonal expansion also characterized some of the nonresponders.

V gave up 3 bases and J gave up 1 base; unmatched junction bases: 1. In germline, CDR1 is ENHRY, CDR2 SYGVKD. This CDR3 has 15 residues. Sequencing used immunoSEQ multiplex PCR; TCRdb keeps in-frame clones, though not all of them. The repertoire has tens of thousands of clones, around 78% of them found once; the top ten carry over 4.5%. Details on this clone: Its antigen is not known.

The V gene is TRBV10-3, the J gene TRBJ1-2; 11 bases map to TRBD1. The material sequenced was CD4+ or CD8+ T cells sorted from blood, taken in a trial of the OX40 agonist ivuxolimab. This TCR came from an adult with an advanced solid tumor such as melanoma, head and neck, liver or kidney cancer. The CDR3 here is CAISDGTGGNYGYTF. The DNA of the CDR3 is TGTGCCATCAGTGACGGGACAGGGGGTAACTATGGCTACACCTTC.